A selection of T cell receptor beta chains follows, all from one sample in a study of OX40 agonist ivuxolimab in advanced cancers. Sequencing used immunoSEQ multiplex PCR; TCRdb keeps in-frame clones, though not all of them. The data contain some 70,000 clones, around 90% of them singletons. This specimen consisted of CD4+ or CD8+ T cells sorted from blood, obtained in a trial of the OX40 agonist ivuxolimab. These receptors were obtained from an adult with an advanced solid tumor such as melanoma, head and neck, liver or kidney cancer. The CDR3 runs from the conserved cysteine through the conserved F or W. D genes are given only for firm matches. The size of a clone is reported for some rows only, either as once, few or many, or as a class for expanded clones.

TRBD1	TRBV18	NA	TRBJ1-4	TGTGCCAGCTCACTAAAGATTTCGGGACAGGGAACAACTAATGAAAAACTGTTTTTT	CASSLKISGQGTTNEKLFF
NA	TRBV7-3	NA	TRBJ2-6	TGTGCCAGCAGCCCAGGAACCAGGGCTGGGGCCAACGTCCTGACTTTC	CASSPGTRAGANVLTF
NA	TRBV18	NA	TRBJ1-2	TGTGCCAGCTCACAGACAGATAACTATGGCTACACCTTC	CASSQTDNYGYTF
TRBD1	TRBV30	NA	TRBJ1-5	TGTGCCTGGAACACAGGGGATTATAGCAATCAGCCCCAGCATTTT	CAWNTGDYSNQPQHF
TRBD2	TRBV5-1	NA	TRBJ2-1	TGCGCCAGCAGCTTGGCACCGGGACTAGATGGGAATGAGCAGTTCTTC	CASSLAPGLDGNEQFF
TRBD1	TRBV6-5	NA	TRBJ1-4	TGTGCCAGCAGTTTGGACAGGGGTGGTGAAAAACTGTTTTTT	CASSLDRGGEKLFF
NA	TRBV27	NA	TRBJ2-4	TGTGCCAGCAGCCCACCCGTGACAGGGAGGGCCAAAAACATTCAGTACTTC	CASSPPVTGRAKNIQYF
TRBD1	TRBV28	NA	TRBJ1-5	TGTGCCAGCAGTACTTCCGGGACAGACCAGCCCCAGCATTTT	CASSTSGTDQPQHF
TRBD2	TRBV11-2	NA	TRBJ2-7	TGTGCCAGCAGCCGCGGGGGGACCTCCTACGAGCAGTACTTC	CASSRGGTSYEQYF
NA	TRBV19	NA	TRBJ1-4	TGTGCCAGTAGTACCACCGGGGTCCCAACTAATGAAAAACTGTTTTTT	CASSTTGVPTNEKLFF
TRBD1	TRBV18	NA	TRBJ1-2	TGTGCCAGCTCACCAACCGACAGGGGGTCCTATGGCTACACCTTC	CASSPTDRGSYGYTF
NA	TRBV6-5	NA	TRBJ2-7	TGTGCCAGCAGTTACTTGATGACAGGATGGGTCCACGAGCAGTACTTC	CASSYLMTGWVHEQYF
NA	TRBV5-4	NA	TRBJ2-3	TGTGCCAGCAGCGGAGCAACTAGATTGGGCGCAGATACGCAGTATTTT	CASSGATRLGADTQYF
NA	TRBV5-1	NA	TRBJ2-2	TGCGCCAGCAGCTTGTGGGTTTCCGGGACTTTAGTCACCGGGGAGCTGTTTTTT	CASSLWVSGTLVTGELFF
TRBD1	TRBV28	NA	TRBJ1-4	TGTGCCAGCAGTCCTCTTGACAGGGTGGTGTTTGATGAAAAACTGTTTTTT	CASSPLDRVVFDEKLFF
NA	TRBV7-2	NA	TRBJ2-7	TGTGCCAGCAGCCATCCGAGCGGCCGAGGCTCCAATTCCTACGAGCAGTACTTC	CASSHPSGRGSNSYEQYF
NA	TRBV27	NA	TRBJ2-7	TGTGCCAGCAGTAAAACCGGGACCCTCTACGAGCAGTACTTC	CASSKTGTLYEQYF
NA	TRBV19	NA	TRBJ2-2	TGTGCCAGTAGTTCGCTGACCGACACCGGGGAGCTGTTTTTT	CASSSLTDTGELFF
TRBD1	TRBV7-3	NA	TRBJ1-2	TGTGCCAGCAGCTCCCGGACAGGACGGGGGTACACCTTC	CASSSRTGRGYTF
NA	TRBV5-8	NA	TRBJ2-7	TGTGCCAGCAGCTTGGACACCTACGAGCAGTACTTC	CASSLDTYEQYF
NA	TRBV28	NA	TRBJ1-1	TGTGCCAGCTTCTCCGGTGAAGCTTTCTTT	CASFSGEAFF
NA	TRBV7-8	NA	TRBJ1-1	TGTGCCAGCAGCTTCGACAGACCCGGCACTGAAGCTTTCTTT	CASSFDRPGTEAFF
NA	TRBV2	NA	TRBJ2-5	TGTGCCAGCGGCGAGACACAGTACCAAGAGACCCAGTACTTC	CASGETQYQETQYF
NA	TRBV11-3	once	TRBJ2-1	TGTGCCAGCAGCTATGCCCGTGCGCAGGGCAGGCCTTATGAGCAGTTCTTC	CASSYARAQGRPYEQFF
NA	TRBV7-9	NA	TRBJ1-4	TGTGCCAGCAGCCAAGATTCCGGGGGAAAACTGTTTTTT	CASSQDSGGKLFF
NA	TRBV7-3	NA	TRBJ1-6	TGTGCCAGCAGCTTAGGGGCTGTGGATTCACCCCTCCACTTT	CASSLGAVDSPLHF
NA	TRBV28	NA	TRBJ2-7	TGTGCCAGCAGTCGAGCCGGGACACCTTCCTACGAGCAGTACTTC	CASSRAGTPSYEQYF
TRBD2	TRBV6-1	NA	TRBJ2-2	TGTGCCAGCAGTGAAAGGGGGGTAGCGGGAGTAGGGAACACCGGGGAGCTGTTTTTT	CASSERGVAGVGNTGELFF
NA	TRBV6-5	NA	TRBJ1-1	TGTGCCAGCAGCACCCGGTATAACACTGAAGCTTTCTTT	CASSTRYNTEAFF
NA	TRBV28	NA	TRBJ2-2	TGTGCCAGCAGAACTACAGTCACCGGGGAGCTGTTTTTT	CASRTTVTGELFF
TRBD1	TRBV19	NA	TRBJ1-5	TGTGCCAGTAGTATACAGGGGGCCGGGCAGCCCCAGCATTTT	CASSIQGAGQPQHF
NA	TRBV19	few	TRBJ1-1	TGTGCCAGTAGCAACAGGGTGAACACTGAAGCTTTCTTT	CASSNRVNTEAFF
NA	TRBV5-1	few	TRBJ2-6	TGCGCCAGCAGCTTGGAACAGGGACGCTCTGGGGCCAACGTCCTGACTTTC	CASSLEQGRSGANVLTF
TRBD1	TRBV5-1	NA	TRBJ1-2	TGCGCCAGCACCCCGACAGGGGGCGACTATGGCTACACCTTC	CASTPTGGDYGYTF
NA	TRBV19	NA	TRBJ1-6	TGTGCCAGTCGGGAACAGGGCAGCGGCTATAATTCACCCCTCCACTTT	CASREQGSGYNSPLHF
TRBD1	TRBV2	NA	TRBJ1-2	TGTGCCAGCTACGACACCGGGACAGGACAATATGGCTACACCTTC	CASYDTGTGQYGYTF
NA	TRBV27	NA	TRBJ2-3	TGTGCCAGCACCAGGTTTCCCCAAACAACAGATACGCAGTATTTT	CASTRFPQTTDTQYF
TRBD2	TRBV15	NA	TRBJ2-5	TGTGCCACCAGCTCAAGACTAGCGGGGAGGGAGACCCAGTACTTC	CATSSRLAGRETQYF
TRBD1	TRBV5-4	NA	TRBJ2-7	TGTGCCAGCAGCCACTACCGTTTAGGGACAGGGCACCCCGAGCAGTACTTC	CASSHYRLGTGHPEQYF
NA	TRBV7-9	NA	TRBJ1-5	TGTGCCAGCAGCTCTCAGTTTTCACGGCAGCATTTT	CASSSQFSRQHF
NA	TRBV19	few	TRBJ2-2	TGTGCCAGTTACTACCCCGGGACCGGGGAGCTGTTTTTT	CASYYPGTGELFF
TRBD2	TRBV5-1	NA	TRBJ2-1	TGCGCCAGCAGCTCCGCTCCCGGGACTAGCGGGAGCGACCTGTACAATGAGCAGTTCTTC	CASSSAPGTSGSDLYNEQFF